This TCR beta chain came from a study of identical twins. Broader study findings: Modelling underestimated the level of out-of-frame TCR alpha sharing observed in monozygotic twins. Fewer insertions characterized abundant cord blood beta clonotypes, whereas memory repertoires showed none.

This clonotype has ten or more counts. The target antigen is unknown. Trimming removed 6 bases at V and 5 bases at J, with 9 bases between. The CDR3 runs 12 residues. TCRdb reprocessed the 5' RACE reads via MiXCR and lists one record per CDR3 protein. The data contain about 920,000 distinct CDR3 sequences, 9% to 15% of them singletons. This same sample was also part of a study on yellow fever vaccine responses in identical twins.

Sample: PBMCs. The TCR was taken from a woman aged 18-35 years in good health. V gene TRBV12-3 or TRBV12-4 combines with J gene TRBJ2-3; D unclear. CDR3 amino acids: CASSWSGDTQYF. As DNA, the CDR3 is TGTGCCAGCAGCTGGTCGGGAGATACGCAGTATTTT.